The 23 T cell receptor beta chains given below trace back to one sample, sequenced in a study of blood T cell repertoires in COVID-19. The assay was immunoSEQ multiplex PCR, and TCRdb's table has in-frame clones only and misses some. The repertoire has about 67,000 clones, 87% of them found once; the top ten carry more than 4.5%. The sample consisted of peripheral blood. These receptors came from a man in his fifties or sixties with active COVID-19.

The DNA for the CDR3 is TGTGCCAGCAGCTTCCACCAAGGACTAGCGGGAGGCCCTGGGGCCAACGTCCTGACTTTC. Translation: CASSFHQGLAGGPGANVLTF. The chain links TRBV7-8 to TRBJ2-6; 14 bases are a match to TRBD2. Germline V gene lookup returns CDR1 SGHVS and CDR2 FQNEAQ. V was clipped by 3 bases and J by 2 bases; unmatched bases: 9. The CDR3 covers 20 residues.

The CDR3, as DNA: TGCGCCAGCAGCCAAGAACACAGGGGCGGGAATACGCAGTATTTT. Amino acid sequence: CASSQEHRGGNTQYF. The chain recombines TRBV4-3 with TRBJ2-3, with TRBD1 as a possible D gene (7 bases). CDR1 LGHNA and CDR2 YSLEER come from the germline V gene. V lost 0 bases and J lost 7, with 14 bases in between. The CDR3 has 15 residues.

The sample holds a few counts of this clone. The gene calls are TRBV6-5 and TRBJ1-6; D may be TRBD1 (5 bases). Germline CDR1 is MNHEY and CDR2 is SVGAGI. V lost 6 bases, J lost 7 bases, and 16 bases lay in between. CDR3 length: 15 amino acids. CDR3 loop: CASRPPAGWNSPLHF. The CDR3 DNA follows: TGTGCCAGCAGACCCCCGGCAGGGTGGAATTCACCCCTCCACTTT.

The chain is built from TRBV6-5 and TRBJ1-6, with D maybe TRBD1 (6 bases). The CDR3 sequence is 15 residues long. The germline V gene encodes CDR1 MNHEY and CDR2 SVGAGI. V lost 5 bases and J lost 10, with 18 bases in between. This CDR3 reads CASSREIQGVSPLHF. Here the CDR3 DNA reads TGTGCCAGCAGTAGGGAAATACAGGGAGTCTCACCCCTCCACTTT.

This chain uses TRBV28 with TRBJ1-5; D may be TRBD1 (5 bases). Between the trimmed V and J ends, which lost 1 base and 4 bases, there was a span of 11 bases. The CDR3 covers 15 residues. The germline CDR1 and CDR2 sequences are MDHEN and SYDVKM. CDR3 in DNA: TGTGCCAGCAGTTTATTAGCAGGGAATAATCAGCCCCAGCATTTT. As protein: CASSLLAGNNQPQHF.

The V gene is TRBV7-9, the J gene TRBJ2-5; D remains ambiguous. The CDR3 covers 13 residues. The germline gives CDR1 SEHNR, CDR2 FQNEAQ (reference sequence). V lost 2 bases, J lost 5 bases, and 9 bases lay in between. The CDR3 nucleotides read TGTGCCAGCAGCTTACAGGATGGGGAGACCCAGTACTTC. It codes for CASSLQDGETQYF.

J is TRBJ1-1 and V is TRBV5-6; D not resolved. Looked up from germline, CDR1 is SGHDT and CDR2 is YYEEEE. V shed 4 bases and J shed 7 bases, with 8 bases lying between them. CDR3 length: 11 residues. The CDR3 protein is CASSRENEAFF. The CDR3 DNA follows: TGTGCCAGCAGCCGGGAGAATGAAGCTTTCTTT. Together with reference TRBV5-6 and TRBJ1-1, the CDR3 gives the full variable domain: DAGVTQSPTHLIKTRGQQVTLRCSPKSGHDTVSWYQQALGQGPQFIFQYYEEEERQRGNFPDRFSGHQFPNYSSELNVNALLLGDSALYLCASSRENEAFFGQGTRLTVV.

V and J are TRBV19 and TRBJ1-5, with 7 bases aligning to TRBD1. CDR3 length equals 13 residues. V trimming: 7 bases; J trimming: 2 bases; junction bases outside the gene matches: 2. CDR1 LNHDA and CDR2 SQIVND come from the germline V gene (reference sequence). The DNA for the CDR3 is TGTGCCAGTACCGGACAGGGCAATCAGCCCCAGCATTTT. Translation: CASTGQGNQPQHF.

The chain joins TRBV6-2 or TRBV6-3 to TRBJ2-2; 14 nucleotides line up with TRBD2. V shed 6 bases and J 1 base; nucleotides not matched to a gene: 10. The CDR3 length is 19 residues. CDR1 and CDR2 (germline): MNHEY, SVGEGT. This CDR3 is CASSKLRTSGRRNTGELFF. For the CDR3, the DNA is TGTGCCAGCAGCAAACTACGGACTAGCGGGAGGCGGAACACCGGGGAGCTGTTTTTT.

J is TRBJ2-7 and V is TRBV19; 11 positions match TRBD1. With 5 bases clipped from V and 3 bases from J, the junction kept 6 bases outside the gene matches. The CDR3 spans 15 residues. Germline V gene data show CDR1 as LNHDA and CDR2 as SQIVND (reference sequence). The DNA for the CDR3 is TGTGCCAGTAGTTCGCCGGGACAGGGGGTCTACGAGCAGTACTTC. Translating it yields CASSSPGQGVYEQYF.

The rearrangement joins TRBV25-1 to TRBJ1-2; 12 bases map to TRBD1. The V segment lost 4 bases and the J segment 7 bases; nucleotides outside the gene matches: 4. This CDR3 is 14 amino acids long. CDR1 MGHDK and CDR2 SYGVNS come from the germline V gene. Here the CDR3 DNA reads TGTGCCAGCAGTGGGGGGACAGGGGGCCCTGGCTACACCTTC. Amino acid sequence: CASSGGTGGPGYTF.

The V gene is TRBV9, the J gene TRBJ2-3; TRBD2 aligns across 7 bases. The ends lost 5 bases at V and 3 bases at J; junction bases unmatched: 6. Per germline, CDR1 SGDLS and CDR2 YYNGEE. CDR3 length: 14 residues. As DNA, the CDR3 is TGTGCCAGCAGGAAGGATAGCGGGACAGATACGCAGTATTTT. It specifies CASRKDSGTDTQYF. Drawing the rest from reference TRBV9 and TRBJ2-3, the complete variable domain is DSGVTQTPKHLITATGQRVTLRCSPRSGDLSVYWYQQSLDQGLQFLIQYYNGEERAKGNILERFSAQQFPDLHSELNLSSLELGDSALYFCASRKDSGTDTQYFGPGTRLTVL.

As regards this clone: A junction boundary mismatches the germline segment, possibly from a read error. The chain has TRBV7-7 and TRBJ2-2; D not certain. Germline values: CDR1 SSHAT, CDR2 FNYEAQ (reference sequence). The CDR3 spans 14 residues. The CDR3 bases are TGTGCTAGCAGCAGACACGTTAACACCGGGGAGCTGTTTTTT. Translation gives CASSRHVNTGELFF. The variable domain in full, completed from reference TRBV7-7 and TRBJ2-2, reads GAGVSQSPRYKVTKRGQDVTLRCDPISSHATLYWYQQALGQGPEFLTYFNYEAQPDKSGLPSDRFSAERPEGSISTLTIQRTEQRDSAMYRCASSRHVNTGELFFGEGSRLTVL.

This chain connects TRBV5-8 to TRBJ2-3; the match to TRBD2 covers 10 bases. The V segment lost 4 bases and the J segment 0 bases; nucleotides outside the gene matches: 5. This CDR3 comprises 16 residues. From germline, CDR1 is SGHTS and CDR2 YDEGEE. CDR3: CASSTATSGSTDTQYF. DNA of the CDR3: TGTGCCAGCAGCACCGCGACTAGCGGGAGCACAGATACGCAGTATTTT.

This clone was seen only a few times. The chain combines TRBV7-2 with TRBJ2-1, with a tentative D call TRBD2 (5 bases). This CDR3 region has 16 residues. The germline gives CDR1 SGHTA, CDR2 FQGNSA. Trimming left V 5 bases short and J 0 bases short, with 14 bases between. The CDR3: CASSPWTAGSYNEQFF. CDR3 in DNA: TGTGCCAGCAGCCCCTGGACTGCAGGCTCCTACAATGAGCAGTTCTTC.

The CDR3 nucleotides are TGTGCCAGCAGACCCCGGGGGGGAAACACTGAAGCTTTCTTT. Amino acid sequence: CASRPRGGNTEAFF. J is TRBJ1-1 and V is TRBV5-4; D possibly corresponds to TRBD1 (5 bases). The CDR3 is made up of 14 amino acids. Looked up from germline, CDR1 is SGHNT and CDR2 is YYREEE (reference sequence). Trimming removed 5 bases at V and 2 bases at J, with 13 bases between.

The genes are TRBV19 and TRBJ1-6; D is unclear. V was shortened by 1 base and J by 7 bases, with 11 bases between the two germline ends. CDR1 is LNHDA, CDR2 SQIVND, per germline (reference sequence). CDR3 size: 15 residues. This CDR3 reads CASSIAGRLNSPLHF. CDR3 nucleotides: TGTGCCAGTAGTATAGCTGGCCGCTTGAATTCACCCCTCCACTTT. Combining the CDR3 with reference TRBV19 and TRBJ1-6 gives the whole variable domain DGGITQSPKYLFRKEGQNVTLSCEQNLNHDAMYWYRQDPGQGLRLIYYSQIVNDFQKGDIAEGYSVSREKKESFPLTVTSAQKNPTAFYLCASSIAGRLNSPLHFGNGTRLTVT.

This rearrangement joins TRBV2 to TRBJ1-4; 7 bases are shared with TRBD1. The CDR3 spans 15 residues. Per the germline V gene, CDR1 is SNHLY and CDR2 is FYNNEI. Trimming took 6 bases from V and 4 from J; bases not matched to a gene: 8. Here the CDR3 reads CASRPGTAFNEKLFF. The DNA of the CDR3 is TGTGCCAGCAGACCCGGGACAGCTTTTAATGAAAAACTGTTTTTT.

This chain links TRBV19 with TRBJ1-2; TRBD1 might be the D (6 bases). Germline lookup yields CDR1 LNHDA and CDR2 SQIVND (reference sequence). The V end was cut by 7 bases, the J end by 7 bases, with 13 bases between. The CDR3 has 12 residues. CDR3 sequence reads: CASTIARGGYTF. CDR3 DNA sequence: TGTGCCAGTACCATCGCCAGGGGTGGCTACACCTTC.

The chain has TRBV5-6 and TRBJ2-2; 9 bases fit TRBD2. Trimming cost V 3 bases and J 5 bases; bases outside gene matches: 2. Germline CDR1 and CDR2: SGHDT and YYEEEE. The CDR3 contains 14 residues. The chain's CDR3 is CASSSGLATGELFF. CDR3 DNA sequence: TGTGCCAGCAGCTCTGGACTAGCGACCGGGGAGCTGTTTTTT. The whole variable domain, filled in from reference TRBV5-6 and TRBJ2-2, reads DAGVTQSPTHLIKTRGQQVTLRCSPKSGHDTVSWYQQALGQGPQFIFQYYEEEERQRGNFPDRFSGHQFPNYSSELNVNALLLGDSALYLCASSSGLATGELFFGEGSRLTVL.

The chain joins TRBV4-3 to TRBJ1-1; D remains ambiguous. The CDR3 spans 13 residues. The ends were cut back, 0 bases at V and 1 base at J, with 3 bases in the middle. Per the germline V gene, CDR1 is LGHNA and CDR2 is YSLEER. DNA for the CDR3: TGCGCCAGCAGCCAAGACAGGAACACTGAAGCTTTCTTT. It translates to CASSQDRNTEAFF.

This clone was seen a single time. CDR3 loop: CASSYQGPSYEQYF. Written as DNA, the CDR3 is TGTGCCAGCAGTTACCAGGGTCCCTCCTACGAGCAGTACTTC. The rearrangement links TRBV6-5 to TRBJ2-7; TRBD1 might be the D (5 bases). V was clipped by 2 bases and J by 0 bases, with 8 bases between them. Per the germline V gene, CDR1 is MNHEY and CDR2 is SVGAGI. This CDR3 has 14 residues.

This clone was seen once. CDR3 loop: CASSLSGTLATGELFF. The DNA for the CDR3 is TGTGCCAGCAGTTTGTCCGGGACATTGGCCACCGGGGAGCTGTTTTTT. The gene calls are TRBV6-5 and TRBJ2-2; maybe TRBD1 (6 bases). The germline V gene encodes CDR1 MNHEY and CDR2 SVGAGI. Trimming stripped 4 bases from V and 4 bases from J, with 16 bases between. The CDR3 is 16 amino acids.